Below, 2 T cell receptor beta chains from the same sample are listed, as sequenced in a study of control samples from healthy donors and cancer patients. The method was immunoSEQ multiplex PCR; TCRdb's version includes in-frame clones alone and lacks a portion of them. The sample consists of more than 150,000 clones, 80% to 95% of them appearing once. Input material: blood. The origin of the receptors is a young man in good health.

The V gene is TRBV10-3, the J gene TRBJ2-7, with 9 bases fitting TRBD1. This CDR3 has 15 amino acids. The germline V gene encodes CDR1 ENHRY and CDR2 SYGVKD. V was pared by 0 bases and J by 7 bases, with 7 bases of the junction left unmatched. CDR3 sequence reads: CAISESGTGKTEQYF. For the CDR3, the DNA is TGTGCCATCAGTGAGTCCGGGACAGGGAAAACAGAGCAGTACTTC.

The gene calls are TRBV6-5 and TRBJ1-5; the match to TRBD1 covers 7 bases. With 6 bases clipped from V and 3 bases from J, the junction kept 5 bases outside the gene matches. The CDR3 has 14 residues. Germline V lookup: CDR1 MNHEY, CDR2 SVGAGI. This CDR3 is CASRGGTVNQPQHF. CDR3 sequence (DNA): TGTGCCAGCAGGGGAGGGACAGTCAATCAGCCCCAGCATTTT.